These T cell receptor beta chains were read from a single sample in a study of identical twins. TCRdb redid the calling of the 5' RACE reads with MiXCR, one entry per CDR3 protein. The sample holds some 590,000 distinct CDR3 sequences, 9.6% seen once. This same sample was also taken into another study, of yellow fever vaccine responses in identical twins.

Sequenced material: PBMCs. These receptor sequences come from a woman aged 18 to 35 in good health. The CDR3 runs from the conserved cysteine through the conserved F or W. A D gene is named only where the DNA matches it firmly. Clone size is given for some rows only: seen once, a few or many times, or a class if the clone is expanded.

TGTGCCAGTACTGCGTTAGGTGGGAACACCGGGGAGCTGTTTTTT CASTALGGNTGELFF . TRBJ2-2 TRBV19 few
TGTGCCAGCAGCTTGGGCCTAAGGTACCCTGGGGGGCAGTACTTC CASSLGLRYPGGQYF . TRBJ2-7 TRBV7-2 .
TGTGCCAGCAGTTACGGGTCCAGTCAAGAGACCCAGTACTTC CASSYGSSQETQYF . TRBJ2-5 TRBV6-5 .
TGTGCCTGGAGTAGACTAGCGGGGGAGCAGTTCTTC CAWSRLAGEQFF TRBD2 TRBJ2-1 TRBV30 many
TGTGCCAGCGTGTCAGGGAGGGTGACTGGGGCCAACGTCCTGACTTTC CASVSGRVTGANVLTF TRBD2 TRBJ2-6 TRBV2 .
TGTGCCAGCAGTCCACAAATTATTACCTACGAGCAGTACTTC CASSPQIITYEQYF . TRBJ2-7 TRBV28 few
TGCAGTGCTAGAAGGACAGCCTCCTACGTGCAGTACTTC CSARRTASYVQYF . TRBJ2-7 TRBV20-1 .
TGCAGTGCTAGCCAGGGATCGAACACCGGGGAGCTGTTTTTT CSASQGSNTGELFF . TRBJ2-2 TRBV20-1 .
TGTGCCAGCAGTTTTAGACGGGACCCCTACGAGCAGTACTTC CASSFRRDPYEQYF . TRBJ2-7 TRBV28 many
TGTGCCAGCAGCGAGACAGGGGGCTCTGGGGCCAACGTCCTGACTTTC CASSETGGSGANVLTF TRBD1 TRBJ2-6 TRBV7-2 many
TGCGCCAGCAGCCGAGGTACTGGAGCGGGAGGGTACAATGAGCAGTTCTTC CASSRGTGAGGYNEQFF TRBD2 TRBJ2-1 TRBV4-3 few
TGCGCCAGCAGATCTAGCGGGAGGTCGGACGAGCAGTACTTC CASRSSGRSDEQYF TRBD2 TRBJ2-7 TRBV4-1 many
TGTGCCAGCAATAAGGGAGTAGGGTTCCACGAGCAGTACTTC CASNKGVGFHEQYF . TRBJ2-7 TRBV6-1 few
TGCAGCGTTGAAGTCCCAGGGGCCACCTACGAGCAGTACTTC CSVEVPGATYEQYF . TRBJ2-7 TRBV29-1 .
TGTGCCAGCAGGGGACTAGCCCCCCCCACCGGGGAGCTGTTTTTT CASRGLAPPTGELFF TRBD2 TRBJ2-2 TRBV12-3/TRBV12-4 many
TGCGCCAGCAGCCAAGATTCGGGGCCCACAGATACGCAGTATTTT CASSQDSGPTDTQYF . TRBJ2-3 TRBV4-3 few
TGTGCCAGCATGAACAGGGGCAATTCACCCCTCCACTTT CASMNRGNSPLHF TRBD1 TRBJ1-6 TRBV6-1 few
TGTGCCAGCAGTTACCGCGAAGGACAGAGGGCCTATGGCTACACCTTC CASSYREGQRAYGYTF . TRBJ1-2 TRBV6-2/TRBV6-3 .
TGTGCCAGCAGCCAAGGAGAGGGGACAGTAAAACTGTTTTTT CASSQGEGTVKLFF TRBD1 TRBJ1-4 TRBV4-2 many
TGTGCCAGCAGCTACCAAATAGCGGGGCCCCCAGATACGCAGTATTTT CASSYQIAGPPDTQYF TRBD2 TRBJ2-3 TRBV7-2 many
TGTGCCACCAAGGAACAGGGGTCCTTCTCTGGAAACACCATATATTTT CATKEQGSFSGNTIYF TRBD1 TRBJ1-3 TRBV24-1 few
TGTGCCAGCAGCTACGGTCCTGCGGGGCCGAGTACCTACGAGCAGTACTTC CASSYGPAGPSTYEQYF . TRBJ2-7 TRBV11-1 .
TGCGCCAGCAGCTTGGCCATGGAGACCCAGTACTTC CASSLAMETQYF . TRBJ2-5 TRBV5-1 many
TGTGCCAGCAGTATCCCTGAGGACAGGGTACAAAAATCTAATATAGAATACTCCTACGAGCAGTACTTC CASSIPEDRVQKSNIEYSYEQYF TRBD1 TRBJ2-7 TRBV6-4 .
TGTGCCAGCAGTCCGACCAAAACCGGGACCCAAGAGACCCAGTACTTC CASSPTKTGTQETQYF . TRBJ2-5 TRBV6-1 few
TGTGCCAGCAGCGACGGGACAGGGCCCACCGGGGAGCTGTTTTTT CASSDGTGPTGELFF TRBD1 TRBJ2-2 TRBV11-2 few
TGTGCCAGCAGTTACTATCCGTCTTTCAGCACAGATACGCAGTATTTT CASSYYPSFSTDTQYF . TRBJ2-3 TRBV6-5 few
TGTGCCAGCAGCACAAGAGCGGGAGAAACAGATACGCAGTATTTT CASSTRAGETDTQYF TRBD2 TRBJ2-3 TRBV7-2 .
TGTGCCAGCAGACCCACCGGGACCGTCTACGAGCAGTACTTC CASRPTGTVYEQYF . TRBJ2-7 TRBV6-2/TRBV6-3 few
TGTGCCAGCAGCCTGGACGCGGGGGGCACAGATACGCAGTATTTT CASSLDAGGTDTQYF TRBD2 TRBJ2-3 TRBV5-5 .
TGTGCCAGCAGCCCAAGACTAGCGGAACAAGAGACCCAGTACTTC CASSPRLAEQETQYF TRBD2 TRBJ2-5 TRBV7-3 many
TGCAGTGCTACACAAGGGACGGCCAACACCGGGGAGCTGTTTTTT CSATQGTANTGELFF . TRBJ2-2 TRBV20-1 many
TGTGCCAGCAGCTTCCCCCGGGACAACCAAGAGACCCAGTACTTC CASSFPRDNQETQYF . TRBJ2-5 TRBV7-9 few
TGTGCCAGCGTGGGGGGGCGGGGATTGGGAACTGAAGCTTTCTTT CASVGGRGLGTEAFF . TRBJ1-1 TRBV25-1 .
TGCGCCAGCAGCTCGGACATCTATAATTCACCCCTCCACTTT CASSSDIYNSPLHF . TRBJ1-6 TRBV5-1 many
TGTGCCAGCAGCTTAGCCTTGCGGGACGTCACCGGGGAGCTGTTTTTT CASSLALRDVTGELFF . TRBJ2-2 TRBV7-9 .
TGTGCCAGCAGTTACTTTCGCGTCCAGGGGAAAGATACGCAGTATTTT CASSYFRVQGKDTQYF . TRBJ2-3 TRBV6-5 .
TGCAGTGCTACCGGGGGCGACTCCTACGAGCAGTACTTC CSATGGDSYEQYF . TRBJ2-7 TRBV20-1 few
TGTGCCAGCTCACCAGTGGGACAGACCACCGGGGAGCTGTTTTTT CASSPVGQTTGELFF TRBD1 TRBJ2-2 TRBV18 .
TGTGCCTCCATCGAGGGAGGCAAAAACATTCAGTACTTC CASIEGGKNIQYF . TRBJ2-4 TRBV27 few
TGTGCCAGCAGAAGCGACCGGACCGAGCAGTACTTC CASRSDRTEQYF . TRBJ2-7 TRBV7-9 many
TGTGCCAGCAGCCGGGACGGAGATACGCAGTATTTT CASSRDGDTQYF . TRBJ2-3 TRBV7-9 .
TGCGCCAGCAGCTTGCCCGGGACAGGGGTCTCCTACGAGCAGTACTTC CASSLPGTGVSYEQYF TRBD1 TRBJ2-7 TRBV5-1 many
TGCGCCAGCAGCGAGGGACTCTACTACAATGAGCAGTTCTTC CASSEGLYYNEQFF . TRBJ2-1 TRBV5-1 .
TGTGCCAGCAGCCGGGCCACTGGCGGGGTATCCTACAATGAGCAGTTCTTC CASSRATGGVSYNEQFF . TRBJ2-1 TRBV4-2 few
TGCGCCAGCAGCCCCTCGGACAGGGAACTCGAGCAGTACTTC CASSPSDRELEQYF TRBD1 TRBJ2-7 TRBV5-1 .
TGTGCCAGCAGCTCTTTCGGGGGTCCGAAAACTGAAGCTTTCTTT CASSSFGGPKTEAFF . TRBJ1-1 TRBV3-1 .
TGTGCCACCAGTGACCGGGACACAGGACCGACACTCTCCTACGAGCAGTACTTC CATSDRDTGPTLSYEQYF . TRBJ2-7 TRBV24-1 few
TGTGCCAGCAGCCCCCCCGGGTCTAGCGAGCAGTACTTC CASSPPGSSEQYF . TRBJ2-7 TRBV13 .
TGCGCCAGCAGCCGAAGGGGACAGGGGCTCACTGAAGCTTTCTTT CASSRRGQGLTEAFF TRBD1 TRBJ1-1 TRBV4-3 few
TGCAGCGTTGAGGTTACAAACTCCTACGAGCAGTACTTC CSVEVTNSYEQYF . TRBJ2-7 TRBV29-1 few
TGCGCCAGCAGCTCCATGCGAGGGTTTGAGCAGTTCTTC CASSSMRGFEQFF . TRBJ2-1 TRBV5-1 .